The rows below give T cell receptor beta chains drawn from one sample of a study of CD8+CD57+ T cells in acquired aplastic anemia. MiXCR, run by TCRdb on the reads, gives a single entry per CDR3 protein. The sample lists 250,000 to 350,000 distinct CDR3 sequences, about 56% seen once, with 7.5% to 9% in the top ten. Sequencing input: sorted CD4+, CD8+, or CD8+CD57+ T cells (not recorded which) from PBMCs. The receptors were sampled from a human donor with severe aplastic anemia or a healthy control (not recorded which). The CDR3 runs from the conserved cysteine through the conserved F or W. D genes are given only for firm matches. The size field is filled for only some rows; it gives once, few, many or a size class.

>many|TRBV3-1|TRBD1|TRBJ2-7|14
TGTGCCATCGGCCGTAGACAGGGGGGCTACGAGCAGTACTTC
CAIGRRQGGYEQYF
>.|TRBV24-1|.|TRBJ1-1|14
TGTGCCACCATAGTGACACCCGTGAACACTGAAGCTTTCTTT
CATIVTPVNTEAFF
>.|TRBV7-2|TRBD1|TRBJ2-5|14
TGTGCCAGCAGCTACACCGGGACAGGAGAGACCCAGTACTTC
CASSYTGTGETQYF
>.|TRBV20-1|.|TRBJ2-3|13
TGCAGTGCTGAGTATGGGAAAACGGATACGCAGTATTTT
CSAEYGKTDTQYF
>many|TRBV6-1|TRBD2|TRBJ2-5|14
TGTGCCAGCAGCGAGCGGGGGGGATTCGAGACCCAGTACTTC
CASSERGGFETQYF
>once|TRBV7-2|.|TRBJ2-5|15
TGTGCCAGCAGCTTGGTACAGGGCGGGGGAGAGACCCAGTACTTC
CASSLVQGGGETQYF
>.|TRBV7-2|.|TRBJ2-1|15
TGTGCCAGCAGCTTAGGAAGGAACTGGGTCAATGAGCAGTTCTTC
CASSLGRNWVNEQFF
>few|TRBV24-1|TRBD2|TRBJ2-7|14
TGTGCCACCAGTGATTCGGGAGGGGCCCGGGAGCAGTACTTC
CATSDSGGAREQYF
>many|TRBV19|.|TRBJ1-5|16
TGTGCCAGTAGTATTTTCGTCGATTATAGCAATCAGCCCCAGCATTTT
CASSIFVDYSNQPQHF
>many|TRBV18|TRBD1|TRBJ2-7|15
TGTGCCAGCTCACCGCGACCGGACAGGGCCTACGAGCAGTACTTC
CASSPRPDRAYEQYF
>.|TRBV20-1|.|TRBJ1-5|15
TGCAGTGCTAGTAAGTCCAGGGGAAGCCCTCAGCCCCAGCATTTT
CSASKSRGSPQPQHF
>.|TRBV19|.|TRBJ1-5|16
TGTGCCAGTAAAGGAAGGGGCAGGAGAGGCAATCAGCCCCAGCATTTT
CASKGRGRRGNQPQHF
>many|TRBV25-1|.|TRBJ1-1|14
TGTGCCAGCACTCGGCAGGGCGATGGCACTGAAGCTTTCTTT
CASTRQGDGTEAFF
>many|TRBV5-1|TRBD1|TRBJ1-4|13
TGCGCCAGCAGCTTGGATGACAGGACAGGGAAGTTTTTT
CASSLDDRTGKFF
>.|TRBV6-5|.|TRBJ1-6|15
TGTGCCAGCAGTTCGAGGACAGTCCGTAATTCACCCCTCCACTTT
CASSSRTVRNSPLHF
>.|TRBV2|.|TRBJ1-1|14
TGTGCCAGCAGTGAAGGTCGGGGAGCCGGAGGAGCTTTCTTT
CASSEGRGAGGAFF
>.|TRBV24-1|TRBD1|TRBJ1-2|16
TGTGCCACCAGTGATAGTGTTGGCAGGGGGGACTATGGCTACACCTTC
CATSDSVGRGDYGYTF
>.|TRBV2|.|TRBJ1-2|11
TGTGCCAGCAGTTCACGGTATGGCTACACCTTC
CASSSRYGYTF
>.|TRBV7-9|TRBD1|TRBJ2-1|14
TGCGCCAGCAGCTATCGACAGGGGGACGGTGAGCAGTTCTTC
CASSYRQGDGEQFF
>.|TRBV7-2|.|TRBJ1-5|15
TGTGCCAGCAGCTTGGGGCTAGCGGATAGCTCCTACGAGCATTTT
CASSLGLADSSYEHF
>many|TRBV9|.|TRBJ1-2|16
TGTGCCAGCAGCGTAGTTGATTGGGGCCCCCATAACGGCTACACCTTC
CASSVVDWGPHNGYTF
>.|TRBV15|TRBD1|TRBJ2-2|16
TGTGCCACCAGCAGAGATCGTGGGACAGGGGCCGGGGAGCTGTTTTTT
CATSRDRGTGAGELFF
>.|TRBV7-7|.|TRBJ1-2|11
TGTGCTGTTCGACAGCCGGACGGCTACACCTTC
CAVRQPDGYTF
>.|TRBV5-6|.|TRBJ1-1|13
TGTGCCAGCAGCTTGGTTTCGAACACTGAAGCTTTCTTT
CASSLVSNTEAFF
>few|TRBV2|TRBD2|TRBJ2-1|16
TGTGCCAGCAGTGGACCTAGCGGGAGGGCCTTTGATGAGCAGTTCTTC
CASSGPSGRAFDEQFF
>.|TRBV7-9|.|TRBJ1-1|14
TGTGCCACCAACCCCTGGAAAAAGAACACTGAAGCTTTCTTT
CATNPWKKNTEAFF
>many|TRBV9|.|TRBJ1-4|16
TGTGCCAGCAGCGTAGGGGTGTCGCGCGCTAATGAAAAACTGTTTTTT
CASSVGVSRANEKLFF
>once|TRBV6-5|.|TRBJ2-2|11
TGTGCCAGCAGTTACGCCGGGGAGCTGTTTTTT
CASSYAGELFF
>.|TRBV20-1|.|TRBJ1-1|12
TGCAGTGCTAGGTCCCCGAACACTGAAGCTTTCTTT
CSARSPNTEAFF
>.|TRBV2|.|TRBJ2-1|14
TGTGCCAGCAGTGAGGTTCTAAAGGTCCATGAGCAGTTCTTC
CASSEVLKVHEQFF
>many|TRBV20-1|.|TRBJ2-5|12
TGCAGTGCAGATGGGAGACGAGAGACCCAGTACTTC
CSADGRRETQYF
>.|TRBV5-1|.|TRBJ2-7|14
TGCGCCAGCAGCTTGGCAATTTCCTCCTACGAGCAGTACTTC
CASSLAISSYEQYF
>few|TRBV7-9|.|TRBJ2-3|15
TGTGCCAGCAGCTTAAGGGCGGTAAGCACAGATACGCAGTATTTT
CASSLRAVSTDTQYF
>.|TRBV12-3/TRBV12-4|TRBD1|TRBJ1-2|15
TGTGCCAGCAGGATCACTGGACAGGGGACCTATGGTTACACCTTC
CASRITGQGTYGYTF
>.|TRBV15|.|TRBJ1-6|19
TGTGCCACCAGCAGAGAGGGGTGGGGGGACTCCTCCTATAATTCACCCCTCCACTTT
CATSREGWGDSSYNSPLHF
>.|TRBV20-1|TRBD2|TRBJ2-3|17
TGCAGTGCTAGAGTTGGCGAACTAGCGGGGACCACAGATACGCAGTATTTT
CSARVGELAGTTDTQYF
>many|TRBV2|TRBD2|TRBJ2-1|17
TGTGCCAGCGTCGGACTAGCGGGGGCGCCTGCCTACAATGAGCAGTTCTTC
CASVGLAGAPAYNEQFF
>.|TRBV19|.|TRBJ2-6|15
TGTGCCAGTAGTATTACGTACTTGGGGGCCAACGTCCTGACTTTC
CASSITYLGANVLTF
>.|TRBV7-3|.|TRBJ1-6|14
TGTGCCAGCAGCGGACTAGGGGCCAATTCACCCCTCCACTTT
CASSGLGANSPLHF
>.|TRBV20-1|TRBD1|TRBJ2-7|12
TGCAGTGCTAAGACAGGGTCTAACGAGCAGTACTTC
CSAKTGSNEQYF
>.|TRBV5-1|TRBD2|TRBJ2-1|17
TGCGCCAGCAGCAGTGGGACTAGCGGGGGATTTAACAATGAGCAGTTCTTC
CASSSGTSGGFNNEQFF
>once|TRBV6-4|.|TRBJ2-3|15
TGTGCCAACAGTAGCAGGGGTTCTAGCACAGATACGCAGTATTTT
CANSSRGSSTDTQYF
>few|TRBV28|TRBD1|TRBJ1-2|17
TGTGCCAGCAGCTTATTGGGGGACAGGGTATTTAACTATGGCTACACCTTC
CASSLLGDRVFNYGYTF
>many|TRBV5-1|TRBD2|TRBJ2-1|18
TGCGCCAGCAGCTCCCAAGGTGGCGGGGGGGCCTTTCCGAATGAGCAGTTCTTC
CASSSQGGGGAFPNEQFF